The 24 T cell receptor beta chains reported below all come from one sample, sequenced in a study of cytomegalovirus exposure and HLA in healthy donors. PCR was performed using 60 Vbeta and 13 Jbeta primers. Profiled with immunoSEQ multiplex PCR; TCRdb holds only in-frame clones, not every one. The table lists under 250,000 clones, around 73% of them singletons. Sequenced material: PBMCs. The receptors stem from a male donor in good health and CMV-seronegative.

This clone was counted only a few times. This chain's CDR3 is CATSRDGQANTGELFF. The DNA for the CDR3 is TGTGCCACCAGCAGAGATGGCCAGGCGAACACCGGGGAGCTGTTTTTT. The J gene is TRBJ2-2, the V gene TRBV15; D unresolved. This CDR3 comprises 16 residues. Germline V gene sequence: CDR1 LNHNV, CDR2 YYDKDF (reference sequence). V lost 0 bases to trimming and J lost 0 bases, with 8 bases between them.

This chain uses TRBV25-1 with TRBJ1-2, with TRBD1 matching 8 bases. CDR3 length: 13 amino acids. CDR1 MGHDK and CDR2 SYGVNS come from the germline V gene. The junction had 5 bases not matched to a gene; V was cut back by 8 bases and J by 3 bases. CDR3 DNA sequence: TGTGCCAGCGGCAGGGGGCGGGACTATGGCTACACCTTC. It codes for CASGRGRDYGYTF.

V usage is TRBV6-5 and J usage is TRBJ1-2; perhaps TRBD1 as D (6 bases). V lost 5 bases, J lost 8 bases, and 12 bases lay in between. The CDR3 totals 12 residues. CDR1 and CDR2 from the germline V gene are MNHEY and SVGAGI. The CDR3 sequence is CASSDRQAGYTF. The CDR3 coding sequence is TGTGCCAGCAGTGATAGACAGGCCGGCTACACCTTC.

The chain carries TRBV5-1 and TRBJ1-6; TRBD1 matches 9 bases. Germline CDR1 is SGHRS and CDR2 is YFSETQ. V shed 3 bases and J 6 bases; nucleotides not matched to a gene: 4. The CDR3 is made up of 15 amino acids. CDR3 coding DNA: TGCGCCAGCAGCTGGCAGGGACAGGGTAATTCACCCCTCCACTTT. This sequence encodes CASSWQGQGNSPLHF.

The chain joins TRBV11-2 to TRBJ2-4; D is uncertain. The CDR3 runs 16 residues. The germline V gene encodes CDR1 SGHAT and CDR2 FQNNGV. The V and J ends lost 5 bases and 0 bases respectively, with 14 bases between them. The CDR3 spells CASSDGRTLAKNIQYF. DNA for the CDR3: TGTGCCAGCAGCGATGGGCGTACGTTAGCCAAAAACATTCAGTACTTC.

The chain carries TRBV6-6 and TRBJ2-7; TRBD1 agrees at 9 bases. Trimming at V came to 6 bases and at J to 6 bases, leaving 12 bases not matched to a gene. Germline V gene sequence: CDR1 MNHNY, CDR2 SVGAGI (reference sequence). The CDR3 loop spans 15 amino acids. CDR3 protein: CASRDTATGGGEQYF. DNA of the CDR3: TGTGCCAGCAGGGACACCGCTACAGGGGGCGGCGAGCAGTACTTC.

This clone was picked up one time. This chain links TRBV20-1 with TRBJ2-7; tentatively, D is TRBD2 (6 bases). The CDR3 runs 10 residues. Germline V lookup: CDR1 DFQATT, CDR2 SNEGSKA (reference sequence). Trimming took 5 bases from V and 8 from J, leaving 10 bases between them. In DNA, the CDR3 is TGCAGTGCTTTTAGCGGCCAGCAGTACTTC. This encodes CSAFSGQQYF.

V usage is TRBV28 and J usage is TRBJ2-1; 7 bases line up with TRBD2. Germline CDR1 MDHEN, CDR2 SYDVKM. The V and J ends lost 8 bases and 3 bases, in that order; junction bases with no gene match: 7. This CDR3 region has 14 residues. For the CDR3, the DNA is TGTGCCAGCTCCAGCGGGGAATTCTACAATGAGCAGTTCTTC. This translates into CASSSGEFYNEQFF.

This clone was recorded a few times. The chain couples TRBV7-2 to TRBJ1-1; 9 nucleotides line up with TRBD1. Trimming took 5 bases from V and 3 from J; bases not matched to a gene: 1. The CDR3 has 13 residues. CDR1 and CDR2 (germline): SGHTA, FQGNSA. DNA for the CDR3: TGTGCCAGCAGCCGGGACAGGGACACTGAAGCTTTCTTT. It encodes CASSRDRDTEAFF. Supplemented by reference TRBV7-2 and TRBJ1-1, the full variable domain reads GAGVSQSPSNKVTEKGKDVELRCDPISGHTALYWYRQSLGQGLEFLIYFQGNSAPDKSGLPSDRFSAERTGGSVSTLTIQRTQQEDSAVYLCASSRDRDTEAFFGQGTRLTVV.

This clone was detected only a few times. The V call is TRBV30, the J call TRBJ1-1; D gene unclear. Germline-derived CDR1 and CDR2 are GTSNPN and SVGIG (reference sequence). The ends were cut back, 1 base at V and 3 bases at J, with 9 bases in the middle. This CDR3 has 13 amino acids. CDR3 protein: CAWSGSQYTEAFF. The CDR3, as DNA: TGTGCCTGGAGTGGTAGCCAGTACACTGAAGCTTTCTTT.

The chain has TRBV15 and TRBJ2-7, with D perhaps TRBD1 (6 bases). The CDR3 is made up of 15 amino acids. V was clipped by 0 bases and J by 7 bases, with 16 bases between them. Germline V gives CDR1 LNHNV, CDR2 YYDKDF (reference sequence). The CDR3 is CATSRDYREGGEQYF. CDR3 bases: TGTGCCACCAGCAGAGATTACAGGGAAGGTGGTGAGCAGTACTTC.

This clone was counted between two and nine times. J is TRBJ2-5 and V is TRBV13; D is perhaps TRBD2 (5 bases). Between the trimmed V and J ends, which lost 5 bases and 3 bases, there was a span of 16 bases. This CDR3 is built from 15 residues. The V gene's germline CDR1 is PRHDT and CDR2 FYEKMQ (reference sequence). CDR3 sequence reads: CASSREGVIEETQYF. The CDR3 DNA follows: TGTGCCAGCAGCCGGGAAGGTGTAATTGAAGAGACCCAGTACTTC.

The CDR3 sequence: CASSLGEDYNEQFF. CDR3 sequence (DNA): TGTGCCAGCAGCCTAGGGGAGGACTACAATGAGCAGTTCTTC. The J gene is TRBJ2-1, the V gene TRBV9; weak D call: TRBD2 (6 bases). V gave up 4 bases and J gave up 3 bases, with 11 bases separating them. Germline assignment: CDR1 SGDLS and CDR2 YYNGEE. This CDR3 comprises 14 residues.

The genes are TRBV6-5 and TRBJ2-2, with D perhaps matching TRBD2 (5 bases). V was cut by 6 bases and J by 6 bases, with 17 bases left in between. This CDR3 has 15 residues. Germline V CDR1 and CDR2: MNHEY, SVGAGI. The CDR3 loop is CASRFLSVGSGELFF. CDR3 coding DNA: TGTGCCAGCAGATTTCTTAGCGTGGGGTCCGGGGAGCTGTTTTTT.

This clone was counted at least ten times. CDR3 DNA sequence: TGTGCCAGCAGTTACTCGAGGAGACAGGGCAATGAGCAGTTCTTC. It yields the protein CASSYSRRQGNEQFF. This chain links TRBV6-5 with TRBJ2-1; TRBD1 agrees at 7 bases. The junction had 5 bases not matched to a gene; V was cut back by 0 bases and J by 6 bases. The CDR3 contains 15 residues. Germline lookup yields CDR1 MNHEY and CDR2 SVGAGI.

In nucleotides, the CDR3 is TGTGCCAGCAGCTTGGATCCGGGAGGTCAATTCTACGAGCAGTACTTC. It yields the protein CASSLDPGGQFYEQYF. The J gene is TRBJ2-7, the V gene TRBV5-5; TRBD2 matches 7 bases. Germline loops: CDR1 SGHKS, CDR2 YYEKEE (reference sequence). This CDR3 region has 16 residues. With V trimmed by 0 bases and J by 3 bases, 9 bases remained unmatched.

The rearrangement joins TRBV4-1 to TRBJ2-1; D may be TRBD2 (5 bases). The germline CDR1 and CDR2 sequences are MGHRA and YSYEKL. Trimming removed 4 bases from V and 0 bases from J, with 13 bases in between. The CDR3 covers 16 residues. The CDR3 DNA reads TGCGCCAGCAGCCCCACAGCGGAAAGCTCCTACAATGAGCAGTTCTTC. It specifies CASSPTAESSYNEQFF.

The genes are TRBV5-6 and TRBJ2-1, with 8 bases matching TRBD2. Germline CDR1 SGHDT, CDR2 YYEEEE. This CDR3 has 16 amino acids. V trimming: 3 bases; J trimming: 4 bases; junction bases outside the gene matches: 9. CDR3 protein: CASSSPTSGSYNEQFF. CDR3 bases: TGTGCCAGCAGCTCGCCAACTAGCGGTTCATACAATGAGCAGTTCTTC.

About this clone: The junction and the germline gene differ at one end; a read error may be behind it. The chain carries TRBV5-1 and TRBJ2-5; 9 bases match TRBD1. This CDR3 has 14 residues. Germline CDR1 SGHRS, CDR2 YFSETQ. CDR3 nucleotides: TGTGCCAGCAGCGCCACAGGGGGCGGAGAGACCCAGTACTTC. Translated, it gives CASSATGGGETQYF.

This clone was observed a single time. The V gene is TRBV6-5, the J gene TRBJ2-7; 7 bases are shared with TRBD1. CDR3 length: 14 residues. The germline gives CDR1 MNHEY, CDR2 SVGAGI. The junction had 2 bases not matched to a gene; V was cut back by 1 base and J by 2 bases. The DNA of the CDR3 is TGTGCCAGCAGTTACTGGCAGGGGGCCTACGAGCAGTACTTC. It yields the protein CASSYWQGAYEQYF.

The V and J genes are TRBV5-6 and TRBJ2-5; perhaps TRBD1 as D (5 bases). Judging by the DNA end, TRBJ2-7 fits better; the J call may be wrong. Germline V gene data show CDR1 as SGHDT and CDR2 as YYEEEE. CDR3 length: 13 residues. CDR3 region: CASSFDRTYEQYF. DNA for the CDR3: TGTGCCAGCAGCTTTGACAGAACCTACGAGCAGTACTTC.

The genes are TRBV19 and TRBJ2-7, with 9 positions matching TRBD2. From germline, CDR1 is LNHDA and CDR2 SQIVND (reference sequence). The CDR3 has 14 amino acids. With V trimmed by 6 bases and J by 2 bases, 5 bases remained unmatched. The CDR3 DNA reads as TGTGCCAGTAGGCCCCTAGCGGGGCCCTACGAGCAGTACTTC. This sequence encodes CASRPLAGPYEQYF.

The chain employs TRBV4-1 and TRBJ1-2; 7 bases match TRBD1. Looked up from germline, CDR1 is MGHRA and CDR2 is YSYEKL. The CDR3 runs to 16 residues. V gave up 2 bases and J gave up 5 bases; unmatched junction bases: 11. The CDR3 sequence: CASSQFPGQPSYGYTF. The CDR3 nucleotides read TGCGCCAGCAGCCAATTTCCGGGACAGCCCTCTTATGGCTACACCTTC.

The V and J genes are TRBV6-1 and TRBJ1-1, with 9 bases identical to TRBD1. Per germline, CDR1 MNHNS and CDR2 SASEGT. The CDR3 extends over 13 amino acids. The V and J ends lost 8 bases and 0 bases, in that order; junction bases with no gene match: 1. The DNA for the CDR3 is TGTGCCAGCGGGGACAGGGTGAACACTGAAGCTTTCTTT. Translation gives CASGDRVNTEAFF.